This T cell receptor (beta chain) was recovered during a study of T-cell memory formation after mild COVID-19. Looking at the study overall: Each donor largely had its own TCR clusters.

This clonotype was seen ten or more times. The antigen remains undetermined. TCRdb independently ran MiXCR on the 5' RACE reads; one entry per CDR3 protein. Found here are some 340,000 distinct CDR3 sequences, 10% to 15% of them singletons; the top ten hold about a fifth. V lost 3 bases to trimming and J lost 4 bases, with 10 bases between them. The length of the CDR3 is 13 residues. Germline V gene lookup returns CDR1 SGHDT and CDR2 YYEEEE. General observations from the study: Detection of some responders pre-infection suggested pre-existing cross-reactive memory T cells participated. Researchers could not confirm that second-wave clones peaking on day 37 targeted SARS-CoV-2.

Sequencing was done on a sample of PBMCs or a T cell subset sorted from them (not recorded which). The origin of this receptor is a man aged 18 to 30 who had mild COVID-19 (a few samples of this study predate the infection). Cell type and time point are not known. The chain employs TRBV5-6 and TRBJ1-1, with TRBD1 as a possible D gene (5 bases). CDR3 sequence: CASSWGKGTEAFF. The CDR3 DNA is TGTGCCAGCAGCTGGGGGAAGGGCACTGAAGCTTTCTTT.